This T cell receptor (beta chain) is drawn from a study of patients and donors after allogeneic stem cell transplantation. Looked up from germline, CDR1 is MDHEN and CDR2 is SYDVKM. This CDR3 region has 16 residues. After removal of 3 bases from V and 7 bases from J, the junction contained 14 bases not matched to a gene. TCRdb re-called the RT-PCR reads through MiXCR, storing one row per CDR3 protein. This sample has 200,000 to 250,000 distinct CDR3 sequences, with less than 15% found just once. This clonotype has a handful of counts. Sequencing was done on a sample of blood, either unsorted or a sorted T cell fraction (not recorded which). The chain recombines TRBV28 with TRBJ1-1; 7 nucleotides match TRBD1. The receptor was isolated from a human donor who was either an allogeneic HSCT recipient or a stem cell or donor lymphocyte infusion donor (not recorded which). It is not recorded whose cells these are; they may come from a transplant donor. The chain's CDR3 is CASSFSTGVTNLEAFF. DNA of the CDR3: TGTGCCAGCAGTTTTTCTACAGGGGTGACTAACCTTGAAGCTTTCTTT.